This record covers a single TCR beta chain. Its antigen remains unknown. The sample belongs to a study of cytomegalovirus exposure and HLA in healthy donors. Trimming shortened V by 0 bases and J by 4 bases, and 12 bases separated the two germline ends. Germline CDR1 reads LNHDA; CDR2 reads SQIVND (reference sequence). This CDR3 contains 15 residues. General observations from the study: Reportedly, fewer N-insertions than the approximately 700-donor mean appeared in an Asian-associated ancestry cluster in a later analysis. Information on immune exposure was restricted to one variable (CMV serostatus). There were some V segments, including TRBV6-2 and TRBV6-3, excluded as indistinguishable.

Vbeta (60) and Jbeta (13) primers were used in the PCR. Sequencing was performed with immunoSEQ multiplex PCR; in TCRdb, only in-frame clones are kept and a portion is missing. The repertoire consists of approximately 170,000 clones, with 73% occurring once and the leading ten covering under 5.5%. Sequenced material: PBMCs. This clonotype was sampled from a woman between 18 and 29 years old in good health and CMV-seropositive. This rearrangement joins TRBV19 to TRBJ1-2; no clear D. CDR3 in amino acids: CASSIDDGNSYGYTF. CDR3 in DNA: TGTGCCAGTAGTATAGATGACGGGAACAGCTATGGCTACACCTTC.